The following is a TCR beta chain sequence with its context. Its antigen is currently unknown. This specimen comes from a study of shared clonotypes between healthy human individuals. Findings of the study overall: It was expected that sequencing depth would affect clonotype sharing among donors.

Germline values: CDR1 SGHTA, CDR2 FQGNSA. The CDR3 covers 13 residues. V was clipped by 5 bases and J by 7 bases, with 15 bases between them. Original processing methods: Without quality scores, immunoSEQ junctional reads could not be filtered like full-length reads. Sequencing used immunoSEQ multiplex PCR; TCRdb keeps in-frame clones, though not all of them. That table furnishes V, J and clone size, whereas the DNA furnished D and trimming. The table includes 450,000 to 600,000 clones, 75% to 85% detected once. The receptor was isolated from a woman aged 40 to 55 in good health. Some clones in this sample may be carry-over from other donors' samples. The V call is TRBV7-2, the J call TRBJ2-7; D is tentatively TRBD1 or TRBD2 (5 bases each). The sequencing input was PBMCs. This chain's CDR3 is CASSQGPSWEQYF. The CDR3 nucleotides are TGTGCCAGCAGCCAGGGACCTTCGTGGGAGCAGTACTTC.